This record looks at one TCR beta chain sequence and its context. Germline CDR1 and CDR2: SGHVS and FQNEAQ. The CDR3 covers 19 residues. Trimming took 1 base from V and 3 from J, leaving 19 bases between them. This table comes from immunoSEQ multiplex PCR, and its TCRdb copy is limited to in-frame clones, with some not included. The sample carries tens of thousands of clones, about 88% recorded once. This sample is part of a study of control samples from healthy donors and cancer patients. The chain is built from TRBV7-8 and TRBJ1-6; the D gene is possibly TRBD1 (5 bases). Sequences were obtained from PBMCs. The receptor comes from a man between 65 and 85 years old with lung cancer. CDR3 nucleotide sequence: TGTGCCAGCAGCTTAGTCAACGGGGGAGTAGGAGGCTATAATTCACCCCTCCACTTT. This sequence encodes CASSLVNGGVGGYNSPLHF.